This T cell receptor beta chain was captured by sequencing in a study of blood T cell repertoires in COVID-19. Authors' methods: Amplification of reference gene primers was used by the study to estimate nucleated cell counts. Method: immunoSEQ multiplex PCR; TCRdb's copy keeps in-frame clones and lacks some. Clonal size and the V and J genes are those of that table, whereas D and trimming came from the DNA. In the table there are 150,000 to 200,000 clones, roughly nine tenths of which are singletons. CDR1 is SGHDT and CDR2 is YYEEEE in the germline V gene. This CDR3 has 13 amino acids. V dropped 4 bases and J dropped 8 bases, with 13 bases sitting between them.

The sequenced material came from peripheral blood. The clonotype was recovered from a man between 65 and 79 years old with active or convalescent COVID-19. The chain joins TRBV5-6 to TRBJ2-4; tentatively, D is TRBD1 (7 bases). The CDR3 DNA follows: TGTGCCAGCAGCCGGCAGGGGGGTGACATTCAGTACTTC. Translating gives CASSRQGGDIQYF.